This TCR beta chain emerged from a study of long-term antiretroviral therapy in people with HIV. Running of the v3.0 immunoSEQ assay took place at survey level. Generated by immunoSEQ multiplex PCR, the TCRdb table keeps only in-frame clones and is missing some. The sample lists some 30,000 clones; roughly 87% were seen once. In its sample, this clone was seen once. The antigen remains undetermined. Study outcomes and limitations: Although diversity increased after ART, it remained lower than in transplant donor controls.

In germline, CDR1 is MGHRA, CDR2 YSYEKL. The CDR3 is made up of 17 amino acids. Trimming took off 0 bases at V and 3 bases at J, with 12 bases between the two ends. This TCR was sampled from a man aged 50 to 59 with HIV. Sequencing was performed on unsorted PBMCs, taken 2 years after starting antiretroviral therapy. This sequence joins TRBV4-1 and TRBJ2-6; tentatively, D is TRBD2 (5 bases). Here the CDR3 DNA reads TGCGCCAGCAGCCAAGATTATGAGGGTTTTGGGGCCAACGTCCTGACTTTC. Amino acids: CASSQDYEGFGANVLTF.